Listed below are T cell receptor beta chains from one sample, sequenced in a study of OX40 agonist ivuxolimab in advanced cancers. Measured with immunoSEQ multiplex PCR; TCRdb has only the in-frame clones, and not every one. The sample includes roughly 76,000 clones, roughly 85% of them seen just once. Here the sequenced sample was CD4+ or CD8+ T cells sorted from blood, taken in a trial of the OX40 agonist ivuxolimab. Receptor source: an adult with an advanced solid tumor such as melanoma, head and neck, liver or kidney cancer. Each CDR3 is given with its conserved first and last residue. Each record gives: D gene, V gene, clone size, J gene, CDR3 DNA, CDR3 protein. The D gene is left open where the match is weak. Not all rows give a size; the values are once, few, many and, for expanded clones, a class.

TRBD1	TRBV7-9	-	TRBJ1-1	TGTGCCAGCAGCTTCGGACAGGGGAACACTGAAGCTTTCTTT	CASSFGQGNTEAFF
TRBD1	TRBV5-6	-	TRBJ1-5	TGTGCCAGCAGCGAACAGGGGGCAGGCAATCAGCCCCAGCATTTT	CASSEQGAGNQPQHF
-	TRBV4-2	once	TRBJ2-1	TGTGCCAGCAGCCAAGTTCTCTACAATGAGCAGTTCTTC	CASSQVLYNEQFF
-	TRBV6-5	-	TRBJ2-7	TGTGCCAGCAGTTACCCCCCAGGGTCCGAGCAGTACTTC	CASSYPPGSEQYF
-	TRBV11-3	-	TRBJ1-1	TGTGCCAGCAGCTTTCAGAGCCCAAACACTGAAGCTTTCTTT	CASSFQSPNTEAFF
-	TRBV11-2	-	TRBJ2-7	TGTGCCAGCAGCTTACAGGCGTTCGAGCAGTACTTC	CASSLQAFEQYF
TRBD2	TRBV23-1	-	TRBJ2-7	TGCGCCAGCGCCCTCTTGGTAGCGGGGGCCCTAAACTACGAGCAGTACTTC	CASALLVAGALNYEQYF
-	TRBV29-1	-	TRBJ2-1	TGCAGCGTTGAAGGTGGGGAGATTTACAATGAGCAGTTCTTC	CSVEGGEIYNEQFF
TRBD2	TRBV5-6	-	TRBJ2-1	TGTGCCAGCAGCTTGCGAGCCACTAGCGGGAGGAATGAGCAGTTCTTC	CASSLRATSGRNEQFF
-	TRBV9	-	TRBJ1-2	TGTGCCAGCAGCGTAGAGGGGAACGCCCTCTATGGCTACACCTTC	CASSVEGNALYGYTF
TRBD1	TRBV5-4	-	TRBJ1-6	TGTGCCAGCAGCCGGACAGGGGCTAATTCACCCCTCCACTTT	CASSRTGANSPLHF
-	TRBV19	-	TRBJ2-3	TGTGCCAGTAGCCCCCCCAGGGGCGAAGGAGATACGCAGTATTTT	CASSPPRGEGDTQYF
-	TRBV7-3	-	TRBJ2-1	TGTGCCAGCAGCTTTTTGCCCAACAGCGGCTACAATGAGCAGTTCTTC	CASSFLPNSGYNEQFF
-	TRBV6-1	few	TRBJ1-2	TGTGCCAGCAGTGTGGCAGATGTTAACTATGGCTACACCTTC	CASSVADVNYGYTF
TRBD2	TRBV7-2	-	TRBJ2-7	TGTGCCAGCAGCTCCCTCCCGGGGCTAGCGGGAGGGTACGAGCAGTACTTC	CASSSLPGLAGGYEQYF
-	TRBV30	-	TRBJ1-2	TGTGCCTGGAGTGTACAGGGCCGGGGGGGCTACACCTTC	CAWSVQGRGGYTF
-	TRBV13	-	TRBJ2-7	TGTGCCAGCAGCCCTGGACGAGACTACGAGCAGTACTTC	CASSPGRDYEQYF
-	TRBV9	-	TRBJ2-7	TGTGCCAGCAGCGTGGGACTGGGCCTGTCCGAGCAGTACTTC	CASSVGLGLSEQYF
-	TRBV2	-	TRBJ1-2	TGTGCCCCCAATCGGGTCAGCTCCCCTAACTATGGCTACACCTTC	CAPNRVSSPNYGYTF
TRBD1	TRBV6-5	-	TRBJ1-2	TGTGCCAGCAGGACGGACAGGCAGGGTGGCTACACCTTC	CASRTDRQGGYTF
-	TRBV2	-	TRBJ1-2	TGTGCCAGCGGGGCCATATATGGCTACACCTTC	CASGAIYGYTF
TRBD2	TRBV7-2	-	TRBJ2-3	TGTGCCAGCAGCTTAGGACTAGCGGGAGTTCTAGATACGCAGTATTTT	CASSLGLAGVLDTQYF
TRBD1	TRBV5-6	-	TRBJ2-2	TGTGCCAGCAGTCGACAGGGAGCAGGGACCGGGGAGCTGTTTTTT	CASSRQGAGTGELFF
-	TRBV5-4	-	TRBJ2-1	TGTGCCAGCAGCTTGGTAGGTACAGGGACTAATGAGCAGTTCTTC	CASSLVGTGTNEQFF
-	TRBV5-4	-	TRBJ1-2	TGTGCCAGCAGCACATTTAACAGCCCCTATGGCTACACCTTC	CASSTFNSPYGYTF
TRBD1	TRBV6-5	-	TRBJ2-7	TGTGCCAGCAGAATGCCGGGACAGGGGGACGAGCAGTACTTC	CASRMPGQGDEQYF
-	TRBV7-2	-	TRBJ1-2	TGTGCCAGCAGCTTAACCACAGTCTATGGCTACACCTTC	CASSLTTVYGYTF
TRBD1	TRBV5-1	-	TRBJ1-3	TGCGCCAGCAGCCGAGGATCAGGCAGGACAGGGGAGCAGGCTGGAAACACCATATATTTT	CASSRGSGRTGEQAGNTIYF
-	TRBV7-2	-	TRBJ1-2	TGTGCCAGCAGCGCACAGGGAGGGTTTGGCTACACCTTC	CASSAQGGFGYTF
TRBD1	TRBV18	-	TRBJ2-5	TGTGCCAGCACGACAGGGAGAGGGGAGACCCAGTACTTC	CASTTGRGETQYF
-	TRBV7-2	-	TRBJ1-5	TGTGCCAGCAGTCGACAGGAACTCAATCAGCCCCAGCATTTT	CASSRQELNQPQHF
TRBD2	TRBV4-2	-	TRBJ2-2	TGTGCCAGCAGCCAAGGACTAGCGGGAGGGACCGGGGAGCTGTTTTTT	CASSQGLAGGTGELFF
TRBD1	TRBV11-3	few	TRBJ1-2	TGTGCCAGCAGCTTAGATCTAGGGGGCAATGGCTACACCTTC	CASSLDLGGNGYTF
-	TRBV11-2	once	TRBJ2-6	TGTGCCAGCAGCTTCAGCTCTGGGGCCAACGTCCTGACTTTC	CASSFSSGANVLTF
-	TRBV6-5	few	TRBJ2-7	TGTGCCAGCCGAGAGTACGGGTCTGAAGTCTCCGAGCAGTACTTC	CASREYGSEVSEQYF
-	TRBV27	-	TRBJ2-7	TGTGCCAGCAGGGTGGGGACGAATTCGGAGTACGAGCAGTACTTC	CASRVGTNSEYEQYF
-	TRBV2	-	TRBJ1-1	TGTGCCAGCAGTGGACAGATCATGAACACTGAAGCTTTCTTT	CASSGQIMNTEAFF
TRBD1	TRBV19	few	TRBJ1-6	TGTGCCAGTAGTAAGAGCCCCGGGACAGGGGTGGTAATCAGTAATTCACCCCTCCACTTT	CASSKSPGTGVVISNSPLHF
-	TRBV5-1	-	TRBJ1-4	TGCGCCAGCAGCCAGGGACGGTTGAATGAAAAACTGTTTTTT	CASSQGRLNEKLFF
-	TRBV5-1	-	TRBJ2-5	TGCGCCAGCAGCTTGGGATACGGGCAGCCTTACCAAGAGACCCAGTACTTC	CASSLGYGQPYQETQYF
-	TRBV19	many	TRBJ1-2	TGTGCCAGTACCCGACAGGACTTAAAACGCTACACCTTC	CASTRQDLKRYTF
-	TRBV6-6	-	TRBJ1-5	TGTGCCAGCAGTACTGGCGGAAGGGGGAGTCAGCCCCAGCATTTT	CASSTGGRGSQPQHF
-	TRBV18	-	TRBJ2-2	TGTGCCAGCTCAGCACCTTCCACCGGGGAGCTGTTTTTT	CASSAPSTGELFF
TRBD1	TRBV11-1	-	TRBJ2-1	TGTGCCAGCAGCCAGGACAGGGGCACCTACAATGAGCAGTTCTTC	CASSQDRGTYNEQFF
TRBD1	TRBV5-4	-	TRBJ1-5	TGTGCCAGCAGCCAGGACAGGGGCCGCAATCAGCCCCAGCATTTT	CASSQDRGRNQPQHF